Sequencing of this T cell receptor beta chain was carried out in a study of technical replicates of blood from several donors. The data were produced by immunoSEQ multiplex PCR, yet TCRdb's version contains in-frame clones alone and is incomplete. The table includes approximately 13,000 clones, approximately 80% detected once. The V segment lost 0 bases and the J segment 7 bases; nucleotides outside the gene matches: 12. CDR3 length equals 17 residues. Germline lookup yields CDR1 LNHDA and CDR2 SQIVND (reference sequence). The sequenced sample was PBMCs. The clonotype comes from a human donor in good health. The chain is built from TRBV19 and TRBJ2-1; 7 bases align to TRBD2. The CDR3, as DNA: TGTGCCAGTAGTATAGATTATTCTAGCGGACAAGAAAATGAGCAGTTCTTC. Encoded protein: CASSIDYSSGQENEQFF.